Listed here is a single TCR beta chain. What it binds is not known. CDR1 and CDR2 (germline): LGHNA, YNFKEQ. CDR3 length: 15 amino acids. V lost 3 bases, J lost 4 bases, and 5 bases stayed unmatched. These data are taken from a study of OX40 agonist ivuxolimab in advanced cancers. Study as a whole: Each dose-escalation patient presented with hepatocellular carcinoma, melanoma, renal cell or head and neck cancer.

Patients had blood sampled at baseline and again on cycle 4 day 1 and cycle 7 day 1. Findings and caveats of the study: Circulating CD4+ and CD8+ T cells showed clonal expansion by week 6 at 0.1 to 3.0 mg/kg. Determination of antigen specificity was not performed for the expanded peripheral T cells.

Repertoires were generated with immunoSEQ multiplex PCR, while TCRdb's copy carries only in-frame clones and drops some. The sample contains approximately 100,000 clones, around 90% of which appear only once. The specimen comprised CD4+ or CD8+ T cells sorted from blood, sampled in a trial of the OX40 agonist ivuxolimab. This clonotype originated in an adult with an advanced solid tumor such as melanoma, head and neck, liver or kidney cancer. The chain has TRBV4-2 and TRBJ2-7; 11 nucleotides match TRBD1. CDR3 nucleotides: TGTGCCAGCAGCCAGCCGGACAGGGGGCATTACGAGCAGTACTTC. It is translated as CASSQPDRGHYEQYF.